Listed here is a single T cell receptor beta chain. The data stem from a study of radiotherapy plus CTLA-4 blockade in lung cancer. There are 17 residues in the CDR3. Germline trimming cut 4 bases from V and 8 bases from J; bases unmatched to any gene: 8. Germline CDR1 and CDR2: LGHNA and YNFKEQ. TCRdb keeps only in-frame clones here, not all; method: immunoSEQ multiplex PCR. This sample has about 68,000 clones; roughly 78% occur once, and the top ten carry roughly a tenth. The source was peripheral blood, collected from a patient treated with radiotherapy plus ipilimumab. The chain carries TRBV4-2 and TRBJ2-1, with 16 bases lining up with TRBD2. The TCR was taken from a human donor with non-small cell lung cancer who had a complete response to radiotherapy plus ipilimumab. The CDR3 DNA sequence: TGTGCCAGCAGCCCGACCGGGACTAGCGGGGGGGTTGATGAGCAGTTCTTC. As protein: CASSPTGTSGGVDEQFF.